This entry lists 21 T cell receptor beta chains sequenced from one sample in a study of shared clonotypes between healthy human individuals. Sequenced by immunoSEQ multiplex PCR; TCRdb stores in-frame clones only, minus some. The sample holds about 2.2 million clones, about 92% seen once. Naive CD8 cells lacked CD45RO and underwent positive selection for CCR7, leaving out terminally differentiated effector memory CD45RA+ cells. Source material: naive CD8+ T cells from PBMCs. The receptors shown here come from a man between 18 and 35 years old in good health. Some clones in this sample may be carry-over from other donors' samples.

The chain carries TRBV10-1 and TRBJ2-5, with D tentatively TRBD2 (6 bases). V was trimmed by 8 bases and J by 3 bases, leaving 22 bases between them. This CDR3 comprises 16 residues. In germline, CDR1 is WNHNN, CDR2 SYGVQD (reference sequence). CDR3 coding DNA: TGCGCCAGCTTATCCAGGTGGGGGAGACTAGAAGAGACCCAGTACTTC. It specifies CASLSRWGRLEETQYF.

V gene TRBV19 combines with J gene TRBJ2-1, with 7 positions matching TRBD2. Germline CDR1 LNHDA, CDR2 SQIVND (reference sequence). The CDR3 runs 11 residues. Unmatched junction bases numbered 5, after V lost 11 bases and J lost 7 bases. The CDR3 loop reads CAGGSGNEQFF. The CDR3 region has the DNA TGTGCCGGGGGTAGCGGGAATGAGCAGTTCTTC. The full variable domain, with the rest looked up from reference TRBV19 and TRBJ2-1, is DGGITQSPKYLFRKEGQNVTLSCEQNLNHDAMYWYRQDPGQGLRLIYYSQIVNDFQKGDIAEGYSVSREKKESFPLTVTSAQKNPTAFYLCAGGSGNEQFFGPGTRLTVL.

Concerning this clone itself: Other DNA sequences in this specimen translate into the identical CDR3. This sequence joins TRBV7-9 and TRBJ2-7; D gene uncertain. The V gene's germline CDR1 is SEHNR and CDR2 FQNEAQ (reference sequence). The V end was cut by 5 bases, the J end by 2 bases, with 7 bases between. The CDR3 consists of 12 residues. The CDR3 is CASSLAAYEQYF. CDR3 DNA sequence: TGTGCCAGCAGCCTCGCGGCCTACGAGCAGTACTTC.

This rearrangement joins TRBV7-3 to TRBJ2-5; the match to TRBD2 covers 7 bases. The CDR3 has 15 amino acids. Trimming at V came to 2 bases and at J to 5 bases, leaving 8 bases not matched to a gene. CDR1 SGHTA and CDR2 FQGTGA come from the germline V gene. CDR3 loop: CASSLSGGSGETQYF. CDR3 bases: TGTGCCAGCAGCTTATCGGGCGGGAGCGGGGAGACCCAGTACTTC.

The chain employs TRBV7-6 and TRBJ1-4; D may be TRBD1 (5 bases). Per the germline V gene, CDR1 is SGHVS and CDR2 is FNYEAQ. The length of the CDR3 is 13 residues. Deletions cut 6 bases from V and 5 bases from J, with 10 bases between. The CDR3 coding sequence is TGTGCCAGCAGGGGTCGGACAAATGAAAAACTGTTTTTT. Protein sequence: CASRGRTNEKLFF.

This rearrangement joins TRBV6-6 to TRBJ1-5; D not resolved. V lost 4 bases, J lost 9 bases, and 16 bases lay in between. The CDR3 covers 14 residues. The V gene's germline CDR1 is MNHNY and CDR2 SVGAGI (reference sequence). The CDR3 loop is CASSSDRDYWPQHF. The DNA of the CDR3 is TGTGCCAGCAGTTCCGACCGAGATTATTGGCCCCAGCATTTT.

The chain combines TRBV28 with TRBJ1-5; TRBD1 aligns across 7 bases. V trimming: 6 bases; J trimming: 0 bases; junction bases outside the gene matches: 2. CDR3 length: 14 amino acids. CDR1 is MDHEN, CDR2 SYDVKM, per germline. CDR3 bases: TGTGCCAGCAGCGACAGGGCTAGCAATCAGCCCCAGCATTTT. Residues: CASSDRASNQPQHF.

This rearrangement joins TRBV28 to TRBJ1-2; a possible D gene is TRBD1 (6 bases). This CDR3 spans 15 amino acids. V was cut by 3 bases and J by 7 bases, with 18 bases left in between. The germline gives CDR1 MDHEN, CDR2 SYDVKM. The CDR3 protein is CASSLGLRGAGGYTF. The CDR3 DNA sequence: TGTGCCAGCAGTTTGGGCCTCAGGGGAGCGGGTGGCTACACCTTC.

The chain employs TRBV10-3 and TRBJ2-5; 14 bases are shared with TRBD2. Germline V gives CDR1 ENHRY, CDR2 SYGVKD. The V gene end was trimmed by 3 bases and the J gene end by 0 bases; junction bases not matched to a gene: 6. The length of the CDR3 is 18 residues. The CDR3 region has the DNA TGTGCCATCAGTGATAGACTAGCGGGAGGGCCGTACCAAGAGACCCAGTACTTC. Translation: CAISDRLAGGPYQETQYF.

The chain is built from TRBV2 and TRBJ2-3; the D call may be TRBD1 or TRBD2 (5 bases each). This CDR3 is 16 amino acids long. Trimming took off 7 bases at V and 8 bases at J, with 25 bases between the two ends. Germline loops: CDR1 SNHLY, CDR2 FYNNEI. CDR3 DNA sequence: TGTGCCAGCAATCACGGGACGGAAAAAAAGGACGTTACGCAGTATTTT. It encodes CASNHGTEKKDVTQYF.

V usage is TRBV11-2 and J usage is TRBJ1-6, with 8 bases lining up with TRBD1. V gave up 6 bases and J gave up 9 bases; unmatched junction bases: 10. Germline values: CDR1 SGHAT, CDR2 FQNNGV. This CDR3 is built from 15 residues. The chain's CDR3 is CASSSTGGKGSPLHF. CDR3 DNA sequence: TGTGCCAGCAGTTCAACAGGGGGTAAAGGTTCACCCCTCCACTTT.

The chain is built from TRBV9 and TRBJ1-3, with D perhaps matching TRBD1 (5 bases). The CDR3 sequence is 19 residues long. CDR1 SGDLS and CDR2 YYNGEE come from the germline V gene. V lost 0 bases, J lost 0 bases, and 19 bases lay in between. The CDR3 nucleotides are TGTGCCAGCAGCGTAGAGGAATCCGGGACGACGTTCTCTGGAAACACCATATATTTT. Translating it yields CASSVEESGTTFSGNTIYF.

This clone was seen a handful of times. The chain is built from TRBV19 and TRBJ2-7; TRBD1 is a possible D gene (7 bases). Germline-derived CDR1 and CDR2 are LNHDA and SQIVND (reference sequence). With 4 bases removed from V and 2 bases from J, the gap between germline ends came to 15 bases. This CDR3 is 15 amino acids long. This CDR3 reads CASSTEGALAYEQYF. Written as DNA, the CDR3 is TGTGCCAGTAGTACGGAGGGGGCACTCGCCTACGAGCAGTACTTC.

This clone was detected once. The chain carries TRBV11-1 and TRBJ2-3, with 7 bases that match TRBD1. V lost 0 bases to trimming and J lost 4 bases; unmatched junction nucleotides: 4. This CDR3 spans 15 amino acids. The germline V gene encodes CDR1 SGHAT and CDR2 FQDESV (reference sequence). The CDR3: CASSLAGTASDTQYF. The DNA of the CDR3 is TGTGCCAGCAGCTTAGCGGGGACAGCGTCAGATACGCAGTATTTT.

The V and J genes are TRBV6-1 and TRBJ1-5; D gene uncertain. The V gene's germline CDR1 is MNHNS and CDR2 SASEGT. CDR3 size: 14 residues. Trimming cost V 0 bases and J 9 bases, with 12 bases left between them. The CDR3 DNA is TGTGCCAGCAGTGAAGCGCGGGGTCGATGGCCCCAGCATTTT. Translating gives CASSEARGRWPQHF.

The chain links TRBV6-5 to TRBJ2-1; D might be TRBD2 (6 bases). With 8 bases removed from V and 4 bases from J, the gap between germline ends came to 18 bases. Germline-derived CDR1 and CDR2 are MNHEY and SVGAGI. This CDR3 is built from 15 residues. CDR3 nucleotide sequence: TGTGCCAGCCGGAGGGGTAGGGGTTTGTACAATGAGCAGTTCTTC. Residues: CASRRGRGLYNEQFF.

V usage is TRBV28 and J usage is TRBJ2-7, with 8 bases aligning to TRBD1. The V and J ends lost 1 base and 3 bases, in that order; junction bases with no gene match: 8. CDR1 MDHEN and CDR2 SYDVKM come from the germline V gene. The CDR3 totals 16 residues. CDR3: CASSLFRGQPFYEQYF. Written as DNA, the CDR3 is TGTGCCAGCAGTTTATTCAGGGGGCAACCGTTCTACGAGCAGTACTTC.

The CDR3 sequence: CASSLGQGFYEQYF. CDR3 bases: TGTGCCAGCAGCTTAGGGCAGGGGTTTTATGAGCAGTACTTC. This chain joins TRBV7-6 and TRBJ2-7; possible D gene TRBD1, 6 bases. From germline, CDR1 is SGHVS and CDR2 FNYEAQ. The CDR3 has 14 residues. The germline V and J ends were trimmed by 1 base and 7 bases, with 14 bases remaining between them.

The genes are TRBV4-1 and TRBJ2-3; the match to TRBD2 covers 8 bases. Trimming at V came to 4 bases and at J to 1 base, leaving 19 bases not matched to a gene. Germline V lookup: CDR1 MGHRA, CDR2 YSYEKL. CDR3 length: 20 residues. The CDR3 spells CASSLPPDYTGREGTDTQYF. Written as DNA, the CDR3 is TGCGCCAGCAGCCTACCGCCAGATTATACCGGGCGGGAGGGCACAGATACGCAGTATTTT.

The rearrangement uses TRBV30 and TRBJ2-3; D not certain. V shed 4 bases and J shed 0 bases, with 14 bases lying between them. This CDR3 has 15 residues. CDR1 GTSNPN and CDR2 SVGIG come from the germline V gene (reference sequence). The CDR3, as DNA: TGTGCCTGGACCTGGGCGGTTTCTAGCACAGATACGCAGTATTTT. This translates into CAWTWAVSSTDTQYF. The variable domain in full, with the rest retrieved from reference TRBV30 and TRBJ2-3, is SQTIHQWPATLVQPVGSPLSLECTVEGTSNPNLYWYRQAAGRGLQLLFYSVGIGQISSEVPQNLSASRPQDRQFILSSKKLLLSDSGFYLCAWTWAVSSTDTQYFGPGTRLTVL.

The gene calls are TRBV7-6 and TRBJ1-1; 8 bases are shared with TRBD1. Germline lookup yields CDR1 SGHVS and CDR2 FNYEAQ. The junction had 7 bases not matched to a gene; V was cut back by 2 bases and J by 8 bases. The CDR3 is made up of 14 amino acids. The CDR3 region has the DNA TGTGCCAGCAGCTTAACCCCAAGGACAGGGGAAGCTTTCTTT. It encodes CASSLTPRTGEAFF.